The clone carrying this T cell receptor beta chain has at least ten counts. Its specificity is not known. Findings and caveats of the study: Whole repertoires were not studied in the larger cohort, only one V-J beta rearrangement. Tumor memory CD4+ T cell TCR gene usage was found to cluster with blood and lymph node memory CD4+ cells and with lymph node naive CD4+ cells. Tumor-infiltrating Treg TCR alpha and beta sequences overlapped most with tumor naive CD4+ T cells, then blood naive.

The V gene's germline CDR1 is DFQATT and CDR2 SNEGSKA (reference sequence). This CDR3 comprises 14 residues. The V gene lost 5 bases and the J gene lost 4 bases, with 15 bases spanning the gap. After constant-region reverse-primer amplification, full-length variable regions underwent semi-nested PCR with Nested Universal Primer A. In TCRdb, the 5' RACE reads were re-called with MiXCR into one record per CDR3 protein. Among about 59,000 distinct CDR3 sequences listed, less than 25% were seen once. Tregs were sorted as CD4+CD25+CD127-/low cells. The source of this sequence is a female donor with breast cancer. Sequencing used tumor-infiltrating Tregs sorted from the breast tumor. The V call is TRBV20-1, the J call TRBJ2-4; D not resolved. Written as DNA, the CDR3 is TGCAGTGCTGCGCTGGGGATGGGGAAAAACATTCAGTACTTC. Protein sequence: CSAALGMGKNIQYF.